Below, 11 T cell receptor beta chains from the same sample are listed, as sequenced in a study of T cells after yellow fever vaccination. Each CDR3 protein gets one entry after TCRdb re-called the 5' RACE reads with MiXCR. The sample has roughly 180,000 distinct CDR3 sequences; about 6% are singletons. This specimen consisted of CD4+ T cells sorted from PBMCs, obtained on the day of the first yellow fever vaccination. These receptors were collected from a young man who received the YFV17D yellow fever vaccine.

This sequence joins TRBV5-5 and TRBJ2-7; the D gene is possibly TRBD2 (6 bases). V gave up 9 bases and J gave up 3 bases, with 16 bases separating them. The CDR3 is made up of 13 amino acids. Germline V gene lookup returns CDR1 SGHKS and CDR2 YYEKEE (reference sequence). DNA for the CDR3: TGTGCCATCGGCACCGGGGGAGGCTACGAGCAGTACTTC. The encoded protein is CAIGTGGGYEQYF.

A single count supports this clonotype. This sequence joins TRBV6-2 or TRBV6-3 and TRBJ2-1; 10 bases map to TRBD2. This CDR3 is 14 amino acids long. Trimming removed 4 bases from V and 10 bases from J; junction bases left unmatched: 7. Germline V lookup: CDR1 MNHEY, CDR2 SVGEGT. The CDR3 nucleotides read TGTGCCAGCAGTTGGGCTAGCGGGGGCCCCGAGCAGTTCTTC. Its protein product is CASSWASGGPEQFF.

This clonotype was counted at least ten times. The chain recombines TRBV12-3 or TRBV12-4 with TRBJ1-6; no reliable D call. The CDR3 loop spans 13 amino acids. Trimming stripped 6 bases from V and 8 bases from J, with 11 bases between. CDR3 sequence reads: CASSPQRDSPLHF. The CDR3 DNA follows: TGTGCCAGCAGCCCCCAAAGGGATTCACCCCTCCACTTT.

This clonotype was detected many times. The chain employs TRBV7-6 and TRBJ2-3; tentative D call: TRBD2 (6 bases). Trimming took 3 bases from V and 4 from J, leaving 8 bases between them. The germline V gene has CDR1 SGHVS and CDR2 FNYEAQ. There are 13 residues in the CDR3. Written as DNA, the CDR3 is TGTGCCAGCAGCTTCGGGGGATCAGATACGCAGTATTTT. Encoded protein: CASSFGGSDTQYF.

Ten or more counts support this clonotype. The V and J genes are TRBV5-1 and TRBJ2-2; D uncertain. The CDR3 is made up of 15 amino acids. CDR1 SGHRS and CDR2 YFSETQ come from the germline V gene. The V and J ends lost 2 bases and 6 bases respectively, with 14 bases between them. The CDR3 region has the DNA TGCGCCAGCAGCTTATCAGGTCATCAGGCCGGGGAGCTGTTTTTT. This codes for CASSLSGHQAGELFF.

This clonotype was seen only a few times. The chain joins TRBV5-1 to TRBJ2-3; 8 bases map to TRBD2. Germline V gene sequence: CDR1 SGHRS, CDR2 YFSETQ. There are 17 residues in the CDR3. J gave up 0 bases and V 4 bases, and 10 bases lay outside the gene matches. This CDR3 reads CASSLATSGSSTDTQYF. CDR3 sequence (DNA): TGCGCCAGCAGCCTGGCCACTAGCGGATCTAGCACAGATACGCAGTATTTT. Looking up the rest from reference TRBV5-1 and TRBJ2-3 gives the full variable domain: KAGVTQTPRYLIKTRGQQVTLSCSPISGHRSVSWYQQTPGQGLQFLFEYFSETQRNKGNFPGRFSGRQFSNSRSEMNVSTLELGDSALYLCASSLATSGSSTDTQYFGPGTRLTVL.

A remark on this clonotype: This may stem from a read error, because a much larger clone lies one nucleotide away. J is TRBJ2-1 and V is TRBV6-1; possibly TRBD2 for D (6 bases). CDR1 is MNHNS and CDR2 is SASEGT in the germline V gene. The CDR3 spans 14 residues. The CDR3 coding sequence is TGTGCCAGCAAGTCCGGGGGTTCTAGAAATGAGCAGCTCTTC. Protein: CASKSGGSRNEQLF.

The rearrangement joins TRBV20-1 to TRBJ1-5; tentatively, D is TRBD1 (5 bases). In germline, CDR1 is DFQATT, CDR2 SNEGSKA (reference sequence). Trimming removed 6 bases at V and 5 bases at J, with 17 bases between. The CDR3 consists of 14 residues. CDR3: CSASSGGRDQPQHF. The CDR3 DNA is TGCAGTGCAAGCTCGGGGGGAAGGGATCAGCCCCAGCATTTT.

This clonotype was detected many times. V usage is TRBV12-3 or TRBV12-4 and J usage is TRBJ1-1, with unresolved D. Trimming shortened V by 1 base and J by 1 base, and 13 bases separated the two germline ends. The CDR3 is 16 residues long. CDR3 amino acids: CASSLDRYLPNTEAFF. CDR3 bases: TGTGCCAGCAGTTTAGACAGATACCTGCCGAACACTGAAGCTTTCTTT.

Ten or more counts support this clonotype. J is TRBJ2-5 and V is TRBV27; D is possibly TRBD2 (6 bases). Germline CDR1 is MNHEY and CDR2 is SMNVEV (reference sequence). V was clipped by 8 bases and J by 3 bases, with 10 bases between them. The CDR3 contains 12 residues. The CDR3 reads CASGLMEETQYF. The DNA for the CDR3 is TGTGCCAGCGGACTAATGGAAGAGACCCAGTACTTC.

This clonotype was seen repeatedly, ten times or more. The chain employs TRBV9 and TRBJ2-3; 9 bases are a match to TRBD2. CDR1 and CDR2 (germline): SGDLS, YYNGEE. The CDR3 totals 15 residues. V lost 0 bases, J lost 4 bases, and 3 bases stayed unmatched. The CDR3 reads CASSVGAGGPDTQYF. The CDR3 DNA reads TGTGCCAGCAGCGTAGGGGCGGGGGGGCCAGATACGCAGTATTTT.